The TCR beta chain under discussion was sequenced for a study of blood T cell repertoires in COVID-19. Overall study context: Donors in the United States, Italy and Spain gave samples during acute or convalescent COVID-19. T cells, B-cell-depleted T cells, or PBMCs supplied cDNA or gDNA.

Methods used by the authors: It was from reference gene primer amplification that nucleated cell counts were estimated. Assay: immunoSEQ multiplex PCR; the TCRdb copy retains only in-frame clones and omits some. Clone size and the V and J calls come from that table; the DNA yielded D and trimming. This table holds 300,000 to 400,000 clones, around 91% found once. About this clone: In the same sample, other DNA sequences code for this CDR3.

The V gene's germline CDR1 is SGHRS and CDR2 YFSETQ. The CDR3 is 16 residues long. The junction had 4 bases not matched to a gene; V was cut back by 0 bases and J by 3 bases. Sample: peripheral blood. This TCR was sampled from a woman between 18 and 30 years old who had recovered from COVID-19. This chain uses TRBV5-1 with TRBJ1-4; 8 nucleotides align to TRBD1. The CDR3 sequence is CASSLGQGAANEKLFF. The CDR3 nucleotides read TGCGCCAGCAGCTTGGGTCAGGGGGCAGCTAATGAAAAACTGTTTTTT.